One T cell receptor (delta chain) is described in this entry. The junction does not match germline at one end; this may be a read error. Different DNA sequences within this sample yield the same CDR3. This specimen comes from a study of gamma-delta chains in newborns, infants, children. The wider study: Polyclonal expansion of innate γδ T cells after birth follows microbial exposure.

TCRdb re-called the reads through CATT. The sample consists of about 6,100 delta-chain clones, over 2.5% of them appearing once. This CDR3 is built from 21 residues. Looked up from germline, CDR1 is GEAIGNYY and CDR2 is EKD. The sequence came from a child who was a newborn, infant or young child, either healthy, febrile or measles-vaccinated (not recorded which). Material for sequencing was blood. This chain connects TRDV2 to TRDJ3; 10 positions match TRDD3. CDR3 nucleotides: TGTGCCTGTGGCACCGTAATGGGGGATACCTTATCTTCCTGGGACACACGACAGATGTTTTTC. It specifies CACGTVMGDTLSSWDTRQMFF.